This T cell receptor beta chain was captured in a study of blood T cell repertoires in COVID-19. Germline CDR1 reads SGHRS; CDR2 reads YFSETQ. Trimming cost V 3 bases and J 3 bases; bases outside gene matches: 3. CDR3 length equals 14 residues. The protocol was immunoSEQ multiplex PCR, while the TCRdb copy is restricted to in-frame clones and leaves out a portion. The table shows 150,000 to 170,000 clones, with just under 85% occurring only once. The sequence was obtained from a woman in her sixties with acute or convalescent COVID-19. The V call is TRBV5-1, the J call TRBJ1-5; TRBD1 agrees at 7 bases. The sample comprised peripheral blood. This CDR3 reads CASSSGGYNQPQHF. In nucleotides, the CDR3 is TGCGCCAGCAGCTCAGGGGGTTACAATCAGCCCCAGCATTTT.